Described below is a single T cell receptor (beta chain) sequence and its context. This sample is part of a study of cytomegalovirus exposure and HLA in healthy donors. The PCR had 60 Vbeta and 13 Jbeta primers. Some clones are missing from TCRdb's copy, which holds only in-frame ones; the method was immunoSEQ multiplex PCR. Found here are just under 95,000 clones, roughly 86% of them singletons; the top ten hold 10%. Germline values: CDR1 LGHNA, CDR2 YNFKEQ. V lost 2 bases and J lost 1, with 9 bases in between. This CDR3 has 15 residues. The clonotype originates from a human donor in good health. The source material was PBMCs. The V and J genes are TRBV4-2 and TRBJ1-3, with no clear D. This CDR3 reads CASSQTTSSGNTIYF. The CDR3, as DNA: TGTGCCAGCAGCCAAACAACAAGTTCTGGAAACACCATATATTTT.